This T cell receptor (beta chain) derives from a study of post-analysis software for immune sequencing data. This CDR3 region has 17 residues. From germline, CDR1 is DFQATT and CDR2 SNEGSKA (reference sequence). Notes on the study in general: Normalized Chao1 diversity was significantly lower in multiple sclerosis patients than in controls. Comparison of patients with controls showed five TRBV segments more frequent in patients, TRBV5-6, TRBV5-1 and TRBV20-1 among them.

As for this clonotype: Its antigen is unidentified.

cDNA libraries for TCR beta contained unique molecular identifiers. TCRdb redid the calling of the PCR reads with MiXCR, one entry per CDR3 protein. Found here are 750,000 to 900,000 distinct CDR3 sequences, roughly 46% of them singletons; the top ten hold roughly 4.9%. The TCR comes from a girl aged 5-17 years with multiple sclerosis. This chain joins TRBV20-1 and TRBJ2-1, with a tentative D call TRBD2 (6 bases). The J call is doubtful: the DNA matches TRBJ2-7 better. Sequenced material: blood. The CDR3 DNA follows: TGCAGTGCTAGAGGTGTTAGCGGATATAGCTCCTACAATGAGCAGTACTTC. It specifies CSARGVSGYSSYNEQYF.